The clone carrying this T cell receptor (beta chain) came up a few times. Individual cDNA molecules were tagged with unique molecular identifiers. From the 5' RACE reads, TCRdb called clonotypes with MiXCR, one entry per CDR3 protein. This sample yields about 83,000 distinct CDR3 sequences, of which roughly 10% are seen a single time; around 8% belongs to the top ten. Germline V gene lookup returns CDR1 MDHEN and CDR2 SYDVKM. This CDR3 is 11 amino acids long. The V segment lost 5 bases and the J segment 11 bases; nucleotides outside the gene matches: 3. These data originate in a study of early T cells in non-severe SARS-CoV-2 infection. Background on the study: The sequenced material was bulk RNA from unsorted whole blood, and its chains were unpaired.

The chain employs TRBV28 and TRBJ1-1; 9 positions match TRBD1. This clonotype was obtained from an adult who was a healthcare worker with PCR-confirmed SARS-CoV-2 infection or an uninfected control (not recorded which). The sample consisted of whole blood, taken at baseline. The CDR3 DNA sequence: TGTGCCAGCAGTCGGGACAGGGCGGCTTTCTTT. Amino acids: CASSRDRAAFF. Full variable domain (outside the CDR3, taken from reference TRBV28 and TRBJ1-1): DVKVTQSSRYLVKRTGEKVFLECVQDMDHENMFWYRQDPGLGLRLIYFSYDVKMKEKGDIPEGYSVSREKKERFSLILESASTNQTSMYLCASSRDRAAFFGQGTRLTVV.